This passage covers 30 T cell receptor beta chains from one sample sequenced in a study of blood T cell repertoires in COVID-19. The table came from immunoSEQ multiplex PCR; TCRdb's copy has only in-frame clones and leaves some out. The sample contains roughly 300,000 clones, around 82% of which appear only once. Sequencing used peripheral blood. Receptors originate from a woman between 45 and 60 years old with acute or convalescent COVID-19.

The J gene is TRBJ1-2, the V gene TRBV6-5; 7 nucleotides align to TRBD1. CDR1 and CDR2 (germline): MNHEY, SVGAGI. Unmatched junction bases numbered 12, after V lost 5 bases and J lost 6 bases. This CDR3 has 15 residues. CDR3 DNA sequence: TGTGCCAGCAGTCCCACCGACAGGGCCTTCGATGGCTACACCTTC. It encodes CASSPTDRAFDGYTF.

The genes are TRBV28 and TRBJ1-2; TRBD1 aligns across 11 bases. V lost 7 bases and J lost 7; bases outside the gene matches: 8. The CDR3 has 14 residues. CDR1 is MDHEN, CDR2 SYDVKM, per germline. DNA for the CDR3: TGTGCCAGCAAGGGACAGGGGGATTTTAGTGGCTACACCTTC. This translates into CASKGQGDFSGYTF.

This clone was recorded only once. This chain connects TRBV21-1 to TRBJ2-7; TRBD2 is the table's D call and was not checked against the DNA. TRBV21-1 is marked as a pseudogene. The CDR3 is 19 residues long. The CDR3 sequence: CASSKDSLGGPAGSAEQYV. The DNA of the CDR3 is TGTGCCAGCAGCAAAGATAGTCTTGGGGGACCGGCGGGATCCGCCGAGCAGTACGTC.

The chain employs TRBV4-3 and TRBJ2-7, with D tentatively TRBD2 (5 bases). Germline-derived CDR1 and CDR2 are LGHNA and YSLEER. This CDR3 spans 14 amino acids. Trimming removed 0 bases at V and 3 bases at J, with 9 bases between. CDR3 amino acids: CASSQDPGNYEQYF. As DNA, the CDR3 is TGCGCCAGCAGCCAAGATCCCGGGAACTACGAGCAGTACTTC.

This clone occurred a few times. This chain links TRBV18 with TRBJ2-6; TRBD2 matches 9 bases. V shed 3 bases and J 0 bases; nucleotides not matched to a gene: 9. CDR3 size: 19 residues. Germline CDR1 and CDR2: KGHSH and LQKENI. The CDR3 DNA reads TGTGCCAGCTCACCGTACATAGCGGGGGATTACTCTGGGGCCAACGTCCTGACTTTC. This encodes CASSPYIAGDYSGANVLTF.

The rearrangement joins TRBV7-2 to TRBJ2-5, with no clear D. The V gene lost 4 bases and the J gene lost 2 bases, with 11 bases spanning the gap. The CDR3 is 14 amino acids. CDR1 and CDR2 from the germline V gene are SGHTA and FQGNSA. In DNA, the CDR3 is TGTGCCAGCAGCTCCGGAGTCGTACAAGAGACCCAGTACTTC. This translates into CASSSGVVQETQYF.

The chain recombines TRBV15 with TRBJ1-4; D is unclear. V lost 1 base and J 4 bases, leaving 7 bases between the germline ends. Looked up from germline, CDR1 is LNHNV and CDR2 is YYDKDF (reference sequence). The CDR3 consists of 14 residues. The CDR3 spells CATSRGGFNEKLFF. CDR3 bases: TGTGCCACCAGCAGAGGCGGTTTTAATGAAAAACTGTTTTTT. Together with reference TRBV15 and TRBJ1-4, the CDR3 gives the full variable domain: DAMVIQNPRYQVTQFGKPVTLSCSQTLNHNVMYWYQQKSSQAPKLLFHYYDKDFNNEADTPDNFQSRRPNTSFCFLDIRSPGLGDTAMYLCATSRGGFNEKLFFGSGTQLSVL.

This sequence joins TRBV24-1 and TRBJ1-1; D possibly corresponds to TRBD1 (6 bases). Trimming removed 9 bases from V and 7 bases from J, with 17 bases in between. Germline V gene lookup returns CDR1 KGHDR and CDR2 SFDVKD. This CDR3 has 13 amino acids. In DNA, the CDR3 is TGTGCCACCGCAGGACGGGGACAAAGTGAAGCTTTCTTT. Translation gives CATAGRGQSEAFF.

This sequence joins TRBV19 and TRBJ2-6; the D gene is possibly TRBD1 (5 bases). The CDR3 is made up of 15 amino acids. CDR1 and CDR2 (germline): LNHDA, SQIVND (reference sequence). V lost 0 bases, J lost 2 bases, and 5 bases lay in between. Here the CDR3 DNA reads TGTGCCAGTAGTATAGAAGGGGCTGGGGCCAACGTCCTGACTTTC. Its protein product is CASSIEGAGANVLTF.

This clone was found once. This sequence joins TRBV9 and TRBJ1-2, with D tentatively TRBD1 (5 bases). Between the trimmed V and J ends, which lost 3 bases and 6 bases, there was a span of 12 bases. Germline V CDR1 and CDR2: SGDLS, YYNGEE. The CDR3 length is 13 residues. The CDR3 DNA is TGTGCCAGCAGCGCCCGGGGGAGGCATGGCTACACCTTC. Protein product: CASSARGRHGYTF.

The CDR3: CAWSLTGNSPLHF. The CDR3, as DNA: TGTGCCTGGAGTCTAACGGGAAATTCACCCCTCCACTTT. The V gene is TRBV30, the J gene TRBJ1-6; D not resolved. Per the germline V gene, CDR1 is GTSNPN and CDR2 is SVGIG (reference sequence). Between the trimmed V and J ends, which lost 2 bases and 7 bases, there was a span of 9 bases. This CDR3 is 13 amino acids long.

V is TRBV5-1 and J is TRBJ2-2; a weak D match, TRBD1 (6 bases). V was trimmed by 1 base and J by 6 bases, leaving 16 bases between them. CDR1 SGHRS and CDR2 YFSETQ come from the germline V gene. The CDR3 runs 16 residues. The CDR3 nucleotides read TGCGCCAGCAGCTTGCGTACAGGGCTTGGCTCCGGGGAGCTGTTTTTT. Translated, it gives CASSLRTGLGSGELFF.

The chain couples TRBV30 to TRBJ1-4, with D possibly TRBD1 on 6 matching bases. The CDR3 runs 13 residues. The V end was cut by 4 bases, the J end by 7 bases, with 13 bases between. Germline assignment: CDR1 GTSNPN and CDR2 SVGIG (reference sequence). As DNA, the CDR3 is TGTGCCTGGAACCAGGGGCCGGGTGAAAAACTGTTTTTT. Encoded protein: CAWNQGPGEKLFF.

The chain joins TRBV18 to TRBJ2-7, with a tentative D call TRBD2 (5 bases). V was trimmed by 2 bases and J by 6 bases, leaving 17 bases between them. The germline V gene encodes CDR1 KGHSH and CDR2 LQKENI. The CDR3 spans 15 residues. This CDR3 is CASSPAPGSRGEQYF. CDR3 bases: TGTGCCAGCTCACCAGCTCCGGGCTCCCGGGGCGAGCAGTACTTC.

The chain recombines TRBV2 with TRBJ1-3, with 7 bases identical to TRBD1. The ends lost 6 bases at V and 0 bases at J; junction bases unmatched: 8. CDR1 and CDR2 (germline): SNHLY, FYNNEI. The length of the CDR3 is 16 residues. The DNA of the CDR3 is TGTGCCAGCAGGCTCGGGACAGTCACCTCTGGAAACACCATATATTTT. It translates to CASRLGTVTSGNTIYF.

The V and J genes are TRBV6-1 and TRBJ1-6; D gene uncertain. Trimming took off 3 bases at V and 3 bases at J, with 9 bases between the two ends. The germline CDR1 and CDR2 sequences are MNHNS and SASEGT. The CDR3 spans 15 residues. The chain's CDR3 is CASSDGPNYNSPLHF. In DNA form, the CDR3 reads TGTGCCAGCAGTGATGGGCCTAACTATAATTCACCCCTCCACTTT.

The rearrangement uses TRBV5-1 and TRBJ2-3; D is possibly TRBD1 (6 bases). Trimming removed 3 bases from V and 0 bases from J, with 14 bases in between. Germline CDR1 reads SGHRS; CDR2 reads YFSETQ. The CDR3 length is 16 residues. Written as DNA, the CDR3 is TGCGCCAGCAGCTACCGGGACACCGCTAGCACAGATACGCAGTATTTT. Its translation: CASSYRDTASTDTQYF.

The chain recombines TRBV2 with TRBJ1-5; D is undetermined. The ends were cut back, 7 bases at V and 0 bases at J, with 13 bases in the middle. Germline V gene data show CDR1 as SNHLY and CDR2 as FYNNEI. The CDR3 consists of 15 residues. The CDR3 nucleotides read TGTGCCAGCACCCCTGGGCAGTATAGCAATCAGCCCCAGCATTTT. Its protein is CASTPGQYSNQPQHF.

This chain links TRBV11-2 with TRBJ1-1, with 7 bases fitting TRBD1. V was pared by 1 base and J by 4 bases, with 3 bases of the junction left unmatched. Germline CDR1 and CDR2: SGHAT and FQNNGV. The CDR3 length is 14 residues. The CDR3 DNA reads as TGTGCCAGCAGCTTAGGACAGGGAGGCACTGAAGCTTTCTTT. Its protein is CASSLGQGGTEAFF.

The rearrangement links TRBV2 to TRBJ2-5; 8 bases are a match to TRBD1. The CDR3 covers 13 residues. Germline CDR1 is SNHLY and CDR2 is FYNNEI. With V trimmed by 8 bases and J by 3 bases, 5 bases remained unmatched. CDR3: CASDRGVEETQYF. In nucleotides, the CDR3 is TGTGCCAGCGACAGGGGCGTAGAAGAGACCCAGTACTTC.

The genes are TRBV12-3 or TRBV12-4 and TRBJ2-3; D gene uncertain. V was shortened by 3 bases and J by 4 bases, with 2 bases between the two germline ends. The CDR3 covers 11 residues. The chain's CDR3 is CASSFSDTQYF. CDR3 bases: TGTGCCAGCAGTTTCTCAGATACGCAGTATTTT.

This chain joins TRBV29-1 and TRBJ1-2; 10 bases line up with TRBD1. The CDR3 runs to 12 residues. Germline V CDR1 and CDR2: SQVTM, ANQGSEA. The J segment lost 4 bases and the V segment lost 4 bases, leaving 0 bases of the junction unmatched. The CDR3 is CSVGDRGYGYTF. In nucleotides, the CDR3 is TGCAGCGTTGGGGACAGGGGCTATGGCTACACCTTC.

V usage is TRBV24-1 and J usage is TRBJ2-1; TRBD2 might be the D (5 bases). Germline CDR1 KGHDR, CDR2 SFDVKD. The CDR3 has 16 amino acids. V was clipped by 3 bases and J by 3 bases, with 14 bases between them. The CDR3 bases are TGTGCCACCAGTGATCCTCGGGGAGAGGGCTACAATGAGCAGTTCTTC. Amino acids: CATSDPRGEGYNEQFF.

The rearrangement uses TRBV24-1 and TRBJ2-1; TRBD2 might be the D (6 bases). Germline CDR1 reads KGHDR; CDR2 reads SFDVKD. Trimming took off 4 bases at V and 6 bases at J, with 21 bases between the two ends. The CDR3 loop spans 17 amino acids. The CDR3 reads CATSDPPRRGIGNEQFF. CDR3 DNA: TGTGCCACCAGTGACCCCCCGAGGAGGGGAATAGGCAATGAGCAGTTCTTC.

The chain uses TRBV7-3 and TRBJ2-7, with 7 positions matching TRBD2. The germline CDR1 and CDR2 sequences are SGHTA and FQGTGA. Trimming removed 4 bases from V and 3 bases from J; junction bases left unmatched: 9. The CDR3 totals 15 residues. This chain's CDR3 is CASSYSSGTVYEQYF. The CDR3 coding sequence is TGTGCCAGCAGCTACTCCAGCGGGACGGTCTACGAGCAGTACTTC.

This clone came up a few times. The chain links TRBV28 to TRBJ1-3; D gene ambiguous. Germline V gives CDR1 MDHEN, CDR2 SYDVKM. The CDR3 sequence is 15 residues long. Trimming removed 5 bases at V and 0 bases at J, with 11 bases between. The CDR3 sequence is CASSPHSSSGNTIYF. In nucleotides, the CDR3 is TGTGCCAGCAGTCCACATAGCAGCTCTGGAAACACCATATATTTT.

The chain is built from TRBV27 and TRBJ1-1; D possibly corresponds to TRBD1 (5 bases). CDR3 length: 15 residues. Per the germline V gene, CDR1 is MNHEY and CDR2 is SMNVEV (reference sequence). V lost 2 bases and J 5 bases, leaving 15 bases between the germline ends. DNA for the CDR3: TGTGCCAGCAGTTTAAGGGCGGGGGTTTTGACTGAAGCTTTCTTT. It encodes CASSLRAGVLTEAFF.

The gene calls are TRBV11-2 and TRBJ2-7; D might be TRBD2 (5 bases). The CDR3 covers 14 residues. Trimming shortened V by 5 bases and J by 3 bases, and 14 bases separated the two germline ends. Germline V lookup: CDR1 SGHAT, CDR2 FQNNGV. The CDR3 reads CASSLRSAGYEQYF. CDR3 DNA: TGTGCCAGCAGCCTAAGGTCGGCGGGCTACGAGCAGTACTTC. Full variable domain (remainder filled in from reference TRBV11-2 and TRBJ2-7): EAGVAQSPRYKIIEKRQSVAFWCNPISGHATLYWYQQILGQGPKLLIQFQNNGVVDDSQLPKDRFSAERLKGVDSTLKIQPAKLEDSAVYLCASSLRSAGYEQYFGPGTRLTVT.

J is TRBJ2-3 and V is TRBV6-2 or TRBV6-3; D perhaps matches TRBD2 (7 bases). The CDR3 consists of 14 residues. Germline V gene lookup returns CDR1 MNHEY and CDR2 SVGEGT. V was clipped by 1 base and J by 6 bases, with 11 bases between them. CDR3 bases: TGTGCCAGCAGTTACTACGCGGGGGCGGATACGCAGTATTTT. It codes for CASSYYAGADTQYF.

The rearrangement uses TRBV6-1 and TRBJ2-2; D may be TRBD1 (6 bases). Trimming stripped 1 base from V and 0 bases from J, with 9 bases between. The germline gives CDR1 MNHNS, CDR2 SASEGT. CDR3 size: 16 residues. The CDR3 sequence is CASSEETGSNTGELFF. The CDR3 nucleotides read TGTGCCAGCAGTGAAGAGACAGGTTCGAACACCGGGGAGCTGTTTTTT.